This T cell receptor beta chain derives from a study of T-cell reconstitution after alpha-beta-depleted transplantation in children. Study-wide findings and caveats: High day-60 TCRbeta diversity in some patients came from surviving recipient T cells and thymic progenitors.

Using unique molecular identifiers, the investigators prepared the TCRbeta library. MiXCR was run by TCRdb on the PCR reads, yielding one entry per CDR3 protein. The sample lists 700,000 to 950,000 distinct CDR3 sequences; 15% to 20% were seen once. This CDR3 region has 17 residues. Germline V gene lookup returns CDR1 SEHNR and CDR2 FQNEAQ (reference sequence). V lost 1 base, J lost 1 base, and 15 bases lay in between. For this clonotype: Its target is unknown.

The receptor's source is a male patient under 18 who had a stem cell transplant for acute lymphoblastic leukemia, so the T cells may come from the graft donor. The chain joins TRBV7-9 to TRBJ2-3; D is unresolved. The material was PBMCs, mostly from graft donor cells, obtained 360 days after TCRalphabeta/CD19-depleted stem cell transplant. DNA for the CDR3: TGTGCCAGCAGCTTAGAAAAGTATTCCTACTGCACAGATACGCAGTATTTT. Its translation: CASSLEKYSYCTDTQYF. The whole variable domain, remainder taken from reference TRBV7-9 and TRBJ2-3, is DTGVSQNPRHKITKRGQNVTFRCDPISEHNRLYWYRQTLGQGPEFLTYFQNEAQLEKSRLLSDRFSAERPKGSFSTLEIQRTEQGDSAMYLCASSLEKYSYCTDTQYFGPGTRLTVL.